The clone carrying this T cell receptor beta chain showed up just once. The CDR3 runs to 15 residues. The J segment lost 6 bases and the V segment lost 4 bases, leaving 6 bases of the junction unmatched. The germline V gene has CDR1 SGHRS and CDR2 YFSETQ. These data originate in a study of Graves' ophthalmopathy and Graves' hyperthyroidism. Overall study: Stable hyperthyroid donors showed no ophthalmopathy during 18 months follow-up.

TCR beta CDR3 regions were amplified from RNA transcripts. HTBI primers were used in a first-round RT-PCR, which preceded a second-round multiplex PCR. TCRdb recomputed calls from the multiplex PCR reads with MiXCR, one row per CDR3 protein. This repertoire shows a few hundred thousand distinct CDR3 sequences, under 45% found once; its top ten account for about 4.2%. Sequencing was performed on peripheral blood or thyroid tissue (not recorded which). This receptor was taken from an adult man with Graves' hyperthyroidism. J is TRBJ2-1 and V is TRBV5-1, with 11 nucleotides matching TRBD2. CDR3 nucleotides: TGCGCCAGCAGCGTTACTAGCGGGGGCCCCAATGAGCAGTTCTTC. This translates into CASSVTSGGPNEQFF.